The clone carrying this TCR beta chain was recorded many times. Its antigen remains unknown. This sample was taken from a study of regulatory T cells in long-lasting Graves disease. Through Arm-PCR of CDR3 regions and iRepertoire HTBI primers, TCR beta libraries were built. MiXCR was run by TCRdb on the multiplex PCR reads, yielding one entry per CDR3 protein. In the table there are about 540,000 distinct CDR3 sequences, roughly 14% of which are singletons. Regarding time point: newly diagnosed GD, antithyroid drugs for less than 3 months. The TCR library used RNA extracted from PBMCs. Germline CDR1 and CDR2: SGHVS and FQNEAQ. The J segment lost 6 bases and the V segment lost 5 bases, leaving 7 bases of the junction unmatched. CDR3 length equals 15 residues. Study-level points and caveats: Persistent Graves' patients showed less TCR diversity than newly diagnosed ones. A limited number of samples was an acknowledged limitation.

Separately, the same data were catalogued under a study of T cells in Graves' hyperthyroidism and ophthalmopathy. That source adds: These patients, aged 18 to 65, had recently diagnosed hyperthyroidism lasting under 2 months.

This chain joins TRBV7-8 and TRBJ1-6; 7 nucleotides line up with TRBD1. The sample was peripheral blood mononuclear cells (PBMCs), taken at new diagnosis, from a patient treated with antithyroid drugs. This receptor was obtained from a man aged 25-45 years with Graves disease. CDR3: CASSVRDRSNSPLHF. The CDR3 DNA reads TGTGCCAGCAGCGTTCGGGACAGAAGTAATTCACCCCTCCACTTT.